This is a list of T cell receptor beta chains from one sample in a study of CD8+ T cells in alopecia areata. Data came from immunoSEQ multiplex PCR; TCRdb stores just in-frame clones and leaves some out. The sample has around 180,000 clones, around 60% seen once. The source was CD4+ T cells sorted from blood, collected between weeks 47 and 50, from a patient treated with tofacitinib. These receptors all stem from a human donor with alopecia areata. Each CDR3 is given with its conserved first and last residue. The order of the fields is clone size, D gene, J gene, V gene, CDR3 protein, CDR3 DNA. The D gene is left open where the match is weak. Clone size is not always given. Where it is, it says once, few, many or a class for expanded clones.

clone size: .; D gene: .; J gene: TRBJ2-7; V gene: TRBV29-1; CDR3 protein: CSVATVGTSYEQYF; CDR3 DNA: TGCAGCGTTGCGACCGTCGGCACTTCCTACGAGCAGTACTTC
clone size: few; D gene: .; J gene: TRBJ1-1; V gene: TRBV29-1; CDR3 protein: CSVVDFEAFF; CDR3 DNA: TGCAGCGTTGTAGACTTTGAAGCTTTCTTT
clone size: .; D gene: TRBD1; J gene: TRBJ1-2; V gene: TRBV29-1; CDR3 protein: CSVAPGGAVGYTF; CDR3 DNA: TGCAGCGTTGCGCCAGGGGGCGCGGTTGGCTACACCTTC
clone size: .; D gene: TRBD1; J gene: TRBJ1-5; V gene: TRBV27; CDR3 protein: CASRPYRGEGQPQHF; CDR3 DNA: TGTGCCAGCAGGCCCTACAGGGGAGAGGGTCAGCCCCAGCATTTT
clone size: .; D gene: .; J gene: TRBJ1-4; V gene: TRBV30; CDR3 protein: CAWSVMPKGRNEKLFF; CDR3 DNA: TGTGCCTGGAGTGTTATGCCAAAAGGGCGGAATGAAAAACTGTTTTTT
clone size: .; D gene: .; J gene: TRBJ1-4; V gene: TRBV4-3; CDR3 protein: CASSQVRSEKLFF; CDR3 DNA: TGCGCCAGCAGCCAAGTAAGGAGTGAAAAACTGTTTTTT
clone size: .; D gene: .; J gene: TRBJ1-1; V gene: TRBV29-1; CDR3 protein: CSVVSGTLEAFF; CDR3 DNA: TGCAGCGTTGTATCCGGGACTCTAGAAGCTTTCTTT
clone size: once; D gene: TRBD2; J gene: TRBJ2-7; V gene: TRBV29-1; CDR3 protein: CSALSPLAGVQYF; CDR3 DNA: TGCAGCGCTCTCTCCCCCTTAGCGGGGGTGCAGTACTTC
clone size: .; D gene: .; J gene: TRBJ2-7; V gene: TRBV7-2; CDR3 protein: CASSLRGTKAYEQYF; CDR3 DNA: TGTGCCAGCAGCTTAAGGGGGACAAAGGCCTACGAGCAGTACTTC
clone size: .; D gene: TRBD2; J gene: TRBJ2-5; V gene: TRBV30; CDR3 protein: CAWSLGDRGREETQYF; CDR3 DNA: TGTGCCTGGAGCCTAGGTGACCGGGGGAGGGAAGAGACCCAGTACTTC
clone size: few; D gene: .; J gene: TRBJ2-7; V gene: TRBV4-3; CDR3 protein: CASSQDTPYEQYF; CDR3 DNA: TGCGCCAGCAGCCAAGATACCCCGTACGAGCAGTACTTC
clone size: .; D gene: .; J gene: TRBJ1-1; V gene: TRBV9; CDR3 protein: CASREERREAFF; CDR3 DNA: TGTGCCAGCAGAGAAGAGAGAAGGGAAGCTTTCTTT
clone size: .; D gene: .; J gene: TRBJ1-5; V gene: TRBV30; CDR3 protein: CAWSVSGQPQHF; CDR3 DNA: TGTGCCTGGAGTGTAAGTGGTCAGCCCCAGCATTTT
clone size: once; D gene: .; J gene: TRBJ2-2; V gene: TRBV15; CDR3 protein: CATSRGDTGELFF; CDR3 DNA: TGTGCCACCAGCAGAGGGGACACCGGGGAGCTGTTTTTT
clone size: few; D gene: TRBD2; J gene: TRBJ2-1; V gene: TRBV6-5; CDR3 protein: CASTQRRGGKEQFF; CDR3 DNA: TGTGCCAGCACCCAGCGGCGGGGGGGTAAGGAGCAGTTCTTC
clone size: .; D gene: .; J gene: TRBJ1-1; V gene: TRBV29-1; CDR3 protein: CSAGENTEAFF; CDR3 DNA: TGCAGCGCAGGGGAGAACACTGAAGCTTTCTTT
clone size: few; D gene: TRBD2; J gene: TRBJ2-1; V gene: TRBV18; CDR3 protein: CASSPRSGEGEQFF; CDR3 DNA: TGTGCCAGCTCACCACGGTCGGGGGAGGGTGAGCAGTTCTTC
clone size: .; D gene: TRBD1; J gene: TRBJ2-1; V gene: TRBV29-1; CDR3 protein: CSVDVTGGGNEQFF; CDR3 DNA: TGCAGCGTTGATGTGACAGGGGGCGGGAATGAGCAGTTCTTC
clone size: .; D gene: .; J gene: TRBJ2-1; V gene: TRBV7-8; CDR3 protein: CASSLNREAYNEQFF; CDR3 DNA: TGTGCCAGCAGCTTAAACAGGGAGGCGTACAATGAGCAGTTCTTC
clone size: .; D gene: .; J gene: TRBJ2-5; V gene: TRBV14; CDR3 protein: CASSQGLEGRQGKETQYF; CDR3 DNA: TGTGCCAGCAGCCAAGGGTTGGAGGGAAGACAGGGAAAAGAGACCCAGTACTTC
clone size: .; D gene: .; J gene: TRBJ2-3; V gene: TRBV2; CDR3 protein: CASSLAPSTDTQYF; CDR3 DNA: TGTGCCAGCAGTTTAGCACCTAGCACAGATACGCAGTATTTT
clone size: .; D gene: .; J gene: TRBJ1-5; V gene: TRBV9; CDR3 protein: CASSVEGRGNNQPQHF; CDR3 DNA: TGTGCCAGCAGCGTAGAGGGCAGGGGTAACAATCAGCCCCAGCATTTT
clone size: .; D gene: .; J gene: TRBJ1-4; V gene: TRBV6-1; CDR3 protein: CASSEASGFSNEKLFF; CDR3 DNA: TGTGCCAGCAGTGAAGCTTCAGGGTTTTCTAATGAAAAACTGTTTTTT
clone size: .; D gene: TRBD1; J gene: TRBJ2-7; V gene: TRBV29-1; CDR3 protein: CSAAGTGAYEQYF; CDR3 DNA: TGCAGCGCCGCAGGGACAGGGGCCTACGAGCAGTACTTC
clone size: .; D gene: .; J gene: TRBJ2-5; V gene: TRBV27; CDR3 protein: CASRVGGEETQYF; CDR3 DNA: TGTGCCAGCAGGGTTGGGGGCGAGGAGACCCAGTACTTC
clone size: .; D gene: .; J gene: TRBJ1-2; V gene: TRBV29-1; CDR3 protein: CSVMDRPNYGYTF; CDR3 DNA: TGCAGCGTGATGGACAGACCTAACTATGGCTACACCTTC
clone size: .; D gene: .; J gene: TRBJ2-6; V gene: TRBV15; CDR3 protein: CATSPPEPGANVLTF; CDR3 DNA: TGTGCCACCAGCCCTCCAGAACCTGGGGCCAACGTCCTGACTTTC
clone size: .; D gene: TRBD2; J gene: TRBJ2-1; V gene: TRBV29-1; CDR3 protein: CSVRTSGDPGNEQFF; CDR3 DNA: TGCAGCGTCCGGACTAGCGGGGACCCGGGGAATGAGCAGTTCTTC
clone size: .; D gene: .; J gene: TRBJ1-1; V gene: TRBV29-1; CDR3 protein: CSVERLEGQAFF; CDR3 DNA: TGCAGCGTTGAAAGGCTCGAGGGACAAGCTTTCTTT
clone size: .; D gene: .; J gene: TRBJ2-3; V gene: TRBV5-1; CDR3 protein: CASSGGKGTDTQYF; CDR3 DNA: TGCGCCAGCAGTGGGGGCAAGGGCACAGATACGCAGTATTTT
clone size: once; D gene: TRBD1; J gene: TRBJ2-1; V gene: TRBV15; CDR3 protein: CATKEGARDEQFF; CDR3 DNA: TGTGCCACCAAAGAGGGGGCGAGGGATGAGCAGTTCTTC
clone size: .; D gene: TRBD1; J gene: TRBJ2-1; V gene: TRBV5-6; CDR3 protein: CASSYYTTGGEYNEQFF; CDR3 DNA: TGTGCCAGCAGCTACTACACCACAGGGGGCGAATACAATGAGCAGTTCTTC
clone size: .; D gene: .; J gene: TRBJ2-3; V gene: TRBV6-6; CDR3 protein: CASSYPSRTDTQYF; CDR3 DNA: TGTGCCAGCAGTTACCCCTCACGCACAGATACGCAGTATTTT
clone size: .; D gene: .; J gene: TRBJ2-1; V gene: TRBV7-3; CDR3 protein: CASSLGQTGRYNEQFF; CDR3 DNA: TGTGCCAGCAGCTTAGGGCAGACAGGAAGGTACAATGAGCAGTTCTTC
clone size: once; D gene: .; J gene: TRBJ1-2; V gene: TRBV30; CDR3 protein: CAWSVSGGNPTSYGYTF; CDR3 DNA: TGTGCCTGGAGTGTTTCAGGAGGTAACCCTACAAGCTATGGCTACACCTTC
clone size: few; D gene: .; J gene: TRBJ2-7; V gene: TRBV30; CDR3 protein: CAWRVRGGSGVYEQYF; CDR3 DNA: TGTGCCTGGAGGGTCAGAGGAGGCAGTGGAGTCTACGAGCAGTACTTC
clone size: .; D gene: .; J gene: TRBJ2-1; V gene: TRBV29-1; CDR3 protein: CSVAQYNEQFF; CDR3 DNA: TGCAGCGTTGCACAATACAATGAGCAGTTCTTC
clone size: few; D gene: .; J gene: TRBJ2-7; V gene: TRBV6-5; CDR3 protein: CASNTAGSSYEQYF; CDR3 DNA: TGTGCCAGCAACACGGCGGGGAGCTCCTACGAGCAGTACTTC
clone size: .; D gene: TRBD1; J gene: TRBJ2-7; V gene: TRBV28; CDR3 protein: CASSYIIGTGRYEQYF; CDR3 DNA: TGTGCCAGCAGTTACATAATCGGGACAGGGCGCTACGAGCAGTACTTC
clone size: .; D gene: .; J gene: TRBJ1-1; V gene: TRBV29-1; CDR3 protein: CSVELQALLGAFF; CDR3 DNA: TGCAGCGTTGAACTACAGGCCCTCCTCGGAGCTTTCTTT
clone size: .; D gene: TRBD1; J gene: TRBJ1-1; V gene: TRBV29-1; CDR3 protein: CSVMLTGKTLMNTEAFF; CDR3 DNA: TGCAGCGTGATGTTGACAGGGAAGACACTTATGAACACTGAAGCTTTCTTT
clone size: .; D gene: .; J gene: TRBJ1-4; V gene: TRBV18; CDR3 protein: CASSRTNDGTNEKLFF; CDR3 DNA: TGTGCCAGCTCACGTACTAATGACGGAACTAATGAAAAACTGTTTTTT
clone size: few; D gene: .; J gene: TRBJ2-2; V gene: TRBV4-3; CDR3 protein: CASSQDTYRDPRWGTGELFF; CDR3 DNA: TGCGCCAGCAGCCAAGATACCTACCGGGACCCGCGATGGGGCACCGGGGAGCTGTTTTTT
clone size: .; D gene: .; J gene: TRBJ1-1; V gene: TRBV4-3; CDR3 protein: CASSQDLKMNTEAFF; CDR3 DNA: TGCGCCAGCAGCCAAGATCTAAAAATGAACACTGAAGCTTTCTTT
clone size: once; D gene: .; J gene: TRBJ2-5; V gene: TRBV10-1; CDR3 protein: CASSTGAYQETQYF; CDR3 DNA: TGCGCCAGCAGCACCGGGGCCTACCAAGAGACCCAGTACTTC
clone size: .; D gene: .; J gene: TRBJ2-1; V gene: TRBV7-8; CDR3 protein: CASSLGPEQFF; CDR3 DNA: TGTGCCAGCAGCTTAGGTCCCGAGCAGTTCTTC
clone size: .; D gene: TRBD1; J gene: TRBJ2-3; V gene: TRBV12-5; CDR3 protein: CASGRGQEGDTQYF; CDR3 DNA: TGTGCTAGTGGTCGGGGACAGGAGGGTGATACGCAGTATTTT
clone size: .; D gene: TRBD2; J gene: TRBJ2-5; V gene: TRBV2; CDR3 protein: CASSRQLAGQETQYF; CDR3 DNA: TGTGCCAGCAGTCGCCAACTAGCGGGGCAAGAGACCCAGTACTTC
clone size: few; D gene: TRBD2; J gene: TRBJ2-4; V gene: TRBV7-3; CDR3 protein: CASSSGTSGVGNIQYF; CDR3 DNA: TGTGCCAGCAGCTCTGGGACTAGCGGGGTTGGTAACATTCAGTACTTC
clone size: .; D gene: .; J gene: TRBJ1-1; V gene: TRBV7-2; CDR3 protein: CASSLVTSNTEAFF; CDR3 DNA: TGTGCCAGCAGCTTGGTGACATCGAACACTGAAGCTTTCTTT
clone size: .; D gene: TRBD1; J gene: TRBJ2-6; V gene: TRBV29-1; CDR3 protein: CSVAPSGTGNSGANVLTF; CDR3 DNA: TGCAGCGTTGCTCCTTCCGGGACAGGGAATTCTGGGGCCAACGTCCTGACTTTC
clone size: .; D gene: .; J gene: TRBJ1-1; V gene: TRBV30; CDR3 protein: CAWKQGFIRNTEAFF; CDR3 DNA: TGTGCCTGGAAACAGGGCTTTATTCGGAACACTGAAGCTTTCTTT
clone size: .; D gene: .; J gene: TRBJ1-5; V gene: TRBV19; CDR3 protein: CATGFRTDQPQHF; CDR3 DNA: TGTGCCACCGGGTTCCGGACGGATCAGCCCCAGCATTTT
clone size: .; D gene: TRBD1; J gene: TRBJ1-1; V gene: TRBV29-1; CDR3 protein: CSVARQGASTEAFF; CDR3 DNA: TGCAGCGTCGCTAGACAGGGGGCGAGTACTGAAGCTTTCTTT